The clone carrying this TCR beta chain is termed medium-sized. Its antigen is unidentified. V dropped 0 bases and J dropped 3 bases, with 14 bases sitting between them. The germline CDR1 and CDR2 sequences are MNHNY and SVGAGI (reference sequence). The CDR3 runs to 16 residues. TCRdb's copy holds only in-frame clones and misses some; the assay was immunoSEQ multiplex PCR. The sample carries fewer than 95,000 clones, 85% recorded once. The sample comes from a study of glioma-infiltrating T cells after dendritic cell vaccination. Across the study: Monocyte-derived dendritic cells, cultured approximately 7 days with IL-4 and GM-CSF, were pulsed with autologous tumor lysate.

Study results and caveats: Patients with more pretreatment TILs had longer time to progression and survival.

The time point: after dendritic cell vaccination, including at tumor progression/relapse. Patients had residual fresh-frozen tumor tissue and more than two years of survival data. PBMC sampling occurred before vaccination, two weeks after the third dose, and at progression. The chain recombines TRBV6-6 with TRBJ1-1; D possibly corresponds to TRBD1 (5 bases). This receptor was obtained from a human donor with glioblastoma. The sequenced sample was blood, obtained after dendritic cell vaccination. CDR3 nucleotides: TGTGCCAGCAGTTACTCACCGGGGGATGGCTACACTGAAGCTTTCTTT. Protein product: CASSYSPGDGYTEAFF.